This TCR beta chain originates from a study of regulatory T cells in long-lasting Graves disease. Noted time point: newly diagnosed GD, antithyroid drugs for less than 3 months. There was RNA extracted from PBMCs, and the TCR library was made from it. The CDR3 runs to 15 residues. V was clipped by 2 bases and J by 2 bases, with 12 bases between them. Arm-PCR of CDR3 regions and iRepertoire HTBI primers were the basis on which TCR beta libraries were built. Using its own MiXCR run on the multiplex PCR reads, TCRdb lists one record per CDR3 protein. The sample carries approximately 360,000 distinct CDR3 sequences, 12% recorded once. This clonotype was seen at least ten times. The same data also went into a second study, on T cells in Graves' hyperthyroidism and ophthalmopathy.

The chain uses TRBV12-3 or TRBV12-4 and TRBJ1-2; D ambiguous. The receptor comes from a woman younger than 30 with Graves disease. Sequencing used peripheral blood mononuclear cells (PBMCs), obtained at new diagnosis, from a patient treated with antithyroid drugs. The CDR3 spells CASSLRRNPNYGYTF. The CDR3 nucleotides read TGTGCCAGCAGTTTACGCAGAAACCCCAACTATGGCTACACCTTC.